A single sample gave rise to the 31 T cell receptor beta chains below, sequenced in a study of beta chain features in type 1 diabetes. Expressed TCRB transcripts got sequenced, as all isolated RNA was reverse transcribed. This table comes from immunoSEQ multiplex PCR, and its TCRdb copy is limited to in-frame clones, with some not included. The table lists 350,000 to 400,000 clones, less than 15% of them singletons, with about 0.02% in the top ten. Input material: naive CD4+ T cells from blood. These receptors all come from a woman in her late teens or twenties in good health.

The table lists this clone with a few counts. This chain links TRBV18 with TRBJ2-6, with D uncertain. The CDR3 runs 17 residues. The V end lost 3 bases, the J end lost 3 bases, and 15 bases lay between the germline ends. Germline assignment: CDR1 KGHSH and CDR2 LQKENI. CDR3 in amino acids: CASSPVSRPVGANVLTF. The CDR3 DNA is TGTGCCAGCTCACCGGTCTCCAGGCCAGTTGGGGCCAACGTCCTGACTTTC.

This clone has more than one count but fewer than ten. This sequence joins TRBV19 and TRBJ2-5, with D perhaps TRBD1 (5 bases). The CDR3 length is 13 residues. The germline V gene encodes CDR1 LNHDA and CDR2 SQIVND (reference sequence). Trimming took 2 bases from V and 5 from J, leaving 9 bases between them. CDR3 amino acids: CASSIRGWETQYF. The CDR3 DNA follows: TGTGCCAGTAGTATAAGGGGTTGGGAGACCCAGTACTTC.

This clone turned up a few times. The rearrangement joins TRBV7-9 to TRBJ1-2; the match to TRBD1 covers 11 bases. J gave up 8 bases and V 5 bases, and 10 bases lay outside the gene matches. Germline loops: CDR1 SEHNR, CDR2 FQNEAQ (reference sequence). This CDR3 is built from 15 residues. The DNA of the CDR3 is TGTGCCAGCAGCCCGCGGACAGGGGGCGCGGGAGGCTACACCTTC. Its protein product is CASSPRTGGAGGYTF.

This clone was counted only a few times. The CDR3 region is CASSPGAGGRYEQYF. In DNA, the CDR3 is TGTGCCAGTAGTCCGGGGGCGGGAGGCCGCTACGAGCAGTACTTC. The V call is TRBV19, the J call TRBJ2-7, with 8 bases that match TRBD2. V gave up 5 bases and J gave up 3 bases; unmatched junction bases: 9. The CDR3 runs 15 residues. Germline V gives CDR1 LNHDA, CDR2 SQIVND (reference sequence).

This clone turned up a few times. The gene calls are TRBV5-1 and TRBJ2-1, with D perhaps TRBD1 (5 bases). CDR1 and CDR2 (germline): SGHRS, YFSETQ. V lost 0 bases, J lost 6 bases, and 16 bases lay in between. CDR3 size: 16 residues. CDR3 sequence (DNA): TGCGCCAGCAGCTTGGGTTCGACAGCGTTCTTCAATGAGCAGTTCTTC. Its translation is CASSLGSTAFFNEQFF.

This chain uses TRBV30 with TRBJ2-7, with 9 bases fitting TRBD2. Germline V gives CDR1 GTSNPN, CDR2 SVGIG (reference sequence). The CDR3 runs 15 residues. V was clipped by 2 bases and J by 5 bases; unmatched bases: 10. CDR3 in amino acids: CAWSYGSGSKDEQYF. The CDR3 DNA reads TGTGCCTGGAGTTATGGTAGCGGGAGTAAGGACGAGCAGTACTTC.

The chain has TRBV6-6 and TRBJ2-1; TRBD1 agrees at 12 bases. CDR3 length: 12 amino acids. Per the germline V gene, CDR1 is MNHNY and CDR2 is SVGAGI (reference sequence). Trimming removed 7 bases from V and 15 bases from J; junction bases left unmatched: 7. This CDR3 is CASTPGQGALFF. The CDR3 region has the DNA TGTGCCAGCACCCCGGGACAGGGGGCCTTGTTCTTC.

The chain combines TRBV5-4 with TRBJ1-2, with a possible D match to TRBD1 (5 bases). The CDR3 covers 15 residues. Trimming left V 0 bases short and J 2 bases short, with 11 bases between. Germline V lookup: CDR1 SGHNT, CDR2 YYREEE (reference sequence). CDR3 nucleotides: TGTGCCAGCAGCTTGGAAGCCAGGGTAAACTATGGCTACACCTTC. The encoded protein is CASSLEARVNYGYTF. Full variable domain (remainder filled in from reference TRBV5-4 and TRBJ1-2): ETGVTQSPTHLIKTRGQQVTLRCSSQSGHNTVSWYQQALGQGPQFIFQYYREEENGRGNFPPRFSGLQFPNYSSELNVNALELDDSALYLCASSLEARVNYGYTFGSGTRLTVV.

This clone was found a few times. This rearrangement joins TRBV28 to TRBJ1-2; no clear D. Germline CDR1 is MDHEN and CDR2 is SYDVKM. CDR3 length equals 14 residues. Trimming removed 1 base from V and 3 bases from J, with 9 bases in between. In nucleotides, the CDR3 is TGTGCCAGCAGTTTATATGCGGGCTACTATGGCTACACCTTC. Its translation is CASSLYAGYYGYTF.

The rearrangement uses TRBV10-3 and TRBJ2-5; 8 nucleotides agree with TRBD1. The CDR3 totals 13 residues. V was pared by 8 bases and J by 4 bases, with 6 bases of the junction left unmatched. Germline values: CDR1 ENHRY, CDR2 SYGVKD. The CDR3 DNA reads TGTGCCATCGGAGGTACAGGGGGAGAGACCCAGTACTTC. Translating gives CAIGGTGGETQYF.

The genes are TRBV28 and TRBJ2-5; 8 bases align to TRBD1. The CDR3 has 15 residues. Germline CDR1 and CDR2: MDHEN and SYDVKM. Trimming at V came to 3 bases and at J to 5 bases, leaving 8 bases not matched to a gene. The CDR3 spells CASSFPQGAYETQYF. The DNA of the CDR3 is TGTGCCAGCAGTTTCCCCCAGGGGGCGTATGAGACCCAGTACTTC.

Only a few counts were recorded for this clone. The chain uses TRBV9 and TRBJ2-5, with a possible D match to TRBD2 (6 bases). The CDR3 totals 15 residues. Trimming took off 0 bases at V and 5 bases at J, with 14 bases between the two ends. From germline, CDR1 is SGDLS and CDR2 YYNGEE. CDR3 sequence reads: CASSVVGGVRETQYF. DNA for the CDR3: TGTGCCAGCAGCGTAGTGGGGGGAGTGAGGGAGACCCAGTACTTC.

This clone occurred a few times. V usage is TRBV7-9 and J usage is TRBJ1-3; 7 bases line up with TRBD1. The length of the CDR3 is 14 residues. Germline values: CDR1 SEHNR, CDR2 FQNEAQ (reference sequence). V was clipped by 5 bases and J by 3 bases; unmatched bases: 4. The CDR3 loop is CASSQDRRGNTIYF. The DNA of the CDR3 is TGTGCCAGCAGCCAGGACAGGCGTGGAAACACCATATATTTT.

V gene TRBV2 combines with J gene TRBJ2-7; perhaps TRBD1 as D (5 bases). V was cut by 3 bases and J by 0 bases, with 12 bases left in between. The germline V gene has CDR1 SNHLY and CDR2 FYNNEI. The length of the CDR3 is 15 residues. The CDR3 nucleotides are TGTGCCAGCAGTGAGGGCAGGGTCAGCTCCTACGAGCAGTACTTC. Amino acids: CASSEGRVSSYEQYF.

To note about this clone: Other DNA sequences in the same sample also yield this CDR3. The chain is built from TRBV30 and TRBJ1-1, with no clear D. The CDR3 contains 14 residues. Trimming stripped 0 bases from V and 5 bases from J, with 13 bases between. Germline V CDR1 and CDR2: GTSNPN, SVGIG (reference sequence). The CDR3 DNA sequence: TGTGCCTGGAGTGTTCGGGCGGGGAATACTGAAGCTTTCTTT. It is translated as CAWSVRAGNTEAFF. The whole variable domain, filled in from reference TRBV30 and TRBJ1-1, reads SQTIHQWPATLVQPVGSPLSLECTVEGTSNPNLYWYRQAAGRGLQLLFYSVGIGQISSEVPQNLSASRPQDRQFILSSKKLLLSDSGFYLCAWSVRAGNTEAFFGQGTRLTVV.

The chain is built from TRBV29-1 and TRBJ2-7; TRBD2 matches 12 bases. The germline gives CDR1 SQVTM, CDR2 ANQGSEA. V gave up 5 bases and J gave up 6 bases; unmatched junction bases: 8. The CDR3 sequence is 14 residues long. CDR3 region: CSVKGLAGPTEQYF. The DNA for the CDR3 is TGCAGCGTTAAAGGACTAGCGGGACCTACCGAGCAGTACTTC.

This rearrangement joins TRBV10-3 to TRBJ2-1; 7 nucleotides line up with TRBD2. This CDR3 region has 17 residues. CDR1 and CDR2 (germline): ENHRY, SYGVKD. V lost 0 bases, J lost 2 bases, and 7 bases stayed unmatched. This CDR3 reads CAISESTRGTAYNEQFF. CDR3 DNA: TGTGCCATCAGTGAGTCGACGCGGGGGACGGCCTACAATGAGCAGTTCTTC.

This clone occurred a few times. The J gene is TRBJ2-7, the V gene TRBV7-9, with 9 bases identical to TRBD1. With 2 bases clipped from V and 6 bases from J, the junction kept 5 bases outside the gene matches. Germline values: CDR1 SEHNR, CDR2 FQNEAQ (reference sequence). The CDR3 is 14 residues long. In DNA form, the CDR3 reads TGTGCCAGCAGCTTAAACCAGGGACAGGGCGAGCAGTACTTC. Translated, it gives CASSLNQGQGEQYF.

The chain employs TRBV9 and TRBJ2-2, with TRBD1 matching over 8 bases. Unmatched junction bases numbered 6, after V lost 4 bases and J lost 1 base. The germline CDR1 and CDR2 sequences are SGDLS and YYNGEE. The CDR3 has 16 residues. The CDR3 loop reads CASSPRQGRNTGELFF. The CDR3 nucleotides read TGTGCCAGCAGCCCCCGACAGGGGCGGAACACCGGGGAGCTGTTTTTT.

The rearrangement joins TRBV2 to TRBJ2-1; D may be TRBD2 (5 bases). Germline-derived CDR1 and CDR2 are SNHLY and FYNNEI. With 3 bases removed from V and 10 bases from J, the gap between germline ends came to 19 bases. This CDR3 is built from 15 residues. The CDR3: CASSEPGLFREEQFF. CDR3 coding DNA: TGTGCCAGCAGTGAGCCCGGACTTTTTAGGGAGGAGCAGTTCTTC.

This clone was seen only a few times. CDR3 loop: CASSWTAYSNQPQHF. CDR3 sequence (DNA): TGTGCCAGCAGCTGGACTGCGTATAGCAATCAGCCCCAGCATTTT. The V call is TRBV6-6, the J call TRBJ1-5; D unclear. In germline, CDR1 is MNHNY, CDR2 SVGAGI (reference sequence). CDR3 size: 15 residues. V lost 6 bases to trimming and J lost 0 bases, with 12 bases between them.

This clone has a handful of counts. The J gene is TRBJ2-1, the V gene TRBV11-1; 13 bases agree with TRBD2. Losses at the gene ends were 5 bases for V and 8 bases for J; bases not matched to a gene: 6. Looked up from germline, CDR1 is SGHAT and CDR2 is FQDESV (reference sequence). The CDR3 covers 15 residues. The CDR3, as DNA: TGTGCCAGCAGCCCCACTAGCGGGAGGGCCTATGAGCAGTTCTTC. It codes for CASSPTSGRAYEQFF.

This clone has more than one count but fewer than ten. The chain has TRBV28 and TRBJ1-2; D perhaps matches TRBD1 (6 bases). CDR3 size: 14 residues. The germline V and J ends were trimmed by 2 bases and 4 bases, with 11 bases remaining between them. The germline V gene has CDR1 MDHEN and CDR2 SYDVKM. CDR3: CASSLGDTLYGYTF. DNA of the CDR3: TGTGCCAGCAGTTTAGGGGACACCCTCTATGGCTACACCTTC.

This chain links TRBV5-4 with TRBJ2-3; 8 bases agree with TRBD2. CDR1 and CDR2 (germline): SGHNT, YYREEE (reference sequence). The CDR3 is 16 amino acids. Trimming removed 4 bases from V and 1 base from J; junction bases left unmatched: 8. The CDR3 nucleotides are TGTGCCAGCAGCCCGGCAGCGGGAGAGGGCACAGATACGCAGTATTTT. Its protein product is CASSPAAGEGTDTQYF.

In its sample, this clone was seen a few times. J is TRBJ2-2 and V is TRBV29-1, with 10 nucleotides matching TRBD2. Germline V gene sequence: CDR1 SQVTM, CDR2 ANQGSEA. The CDR3 is 15 residues long. V dropped 6 bases and J dropped 5; count of bases not matched to a gene: 9. This chain's CDR3 is CSVGFGLAVTGELFF. DNA for the CDR3: TGCAGCGTGGGATTCGGACTAGCGGTGACCGGGGAGCTGTTTTTT.

A few counts support this clone. The chain employs TRBV27 and TRBJ1-5, with D tentatively TRBD1 (5 bases). The V and J ends lost 10 bases and 3 bases respectively, with 13 bases between them. From germline, CDR1 is MNHEY and CDR2 SMNVEV (reference sequence). The CDR3 covers 13 residues. The CDR3 DNA follows: TGTGCCACCCGCCCAGGGAACAATCAGCCCCAGCATTTT. Protein product: CATRPGNNQPQHF.

The V call is TRBV29-1, the J call TRBJ2-1; TRBD2 aligns across 12 bases. Germline-derived CDR1 and CDR2 are SQVTM and ANQGSEA. The CDR3 has 18 amino acids. Unmatched junction bases numbered 14, after V lost 6 bases and J lost 2 bases. The chain's CDR3 is CSVRGLAGGPSAYNEQFF. For the CDR3, the DNA is TGCAGCGTCCGAGGGCTAGCGGGAGGGCCTTCCGCCTACAATGAGCAGTTCTTC.

This clone was found once. This chain links TRBV6-5 with TRBJ2-2; 8 bases map to TRBD1. In germline, CDR1 is MNHEY, CDR2 SVGAGI. The J segment lost 0 bases and the V segment lost 5 bases, leaving 2 bases of the junction unmatched. The CDR3 totals 15 residues. CDR3 region: CASSRQGTNTGELFF. The DNA of the CDR3 is TGTGCCAGCAGTAGACAGGGGACGAACACCGGGGAGCTGTTTTTT.

The genes are TRBV7-9 and TRBJ2-3, with TRBD2 as a possible D gene (6 bases). The germline V gene has CDR1 SEHNR and CDR2 FQNEAQ (reference sequence). Trimming left V 4 bases short and J 0 bases short, with 8 bases between. There are 14 residues in the CDR3. The DNA for the CDR3 is TGTGCCAGCAGCTCGGGGGATAGCACAGATACGCAGTATTTT. It encodes CASSSGDSTDTQYF.

This clone was found a few times. The gene calls are TRBV28 and TRBJ2-7, with TRBD1 matching over 8 bases. Germline V gives CDR1 MDHEN, CDR2 SYDVKM. The CDR3 is made up of 12 amino acids. V dropped 10 bases and J dropped 1; count of bases not matched to a gene: 3. The CDR3 spells CATRDRSYEQYF. The CDR3 DNA reads TGTGCCACCCGGGACAGGTCCTACGAGCAGTACTTC.

The chain has TRBV28 and TRBJ1-2, with D tentatively TRBD1 (5 bases). Germline lookup yields CDR1 MDHEN and CDR2 SYDVKM. The CDR3 is made up of 16 amino acids. V lost 6 bases and J 8 bases, leaving 25 bases between the germline ends. The CDR3 here is CASSLSWGGRARGYTF. CDR3 nucleotide sequence: TGTGCCAGCAGCCTGAGTTGGGGCGGCCGCGCGAGAGGCTACACCTTC.